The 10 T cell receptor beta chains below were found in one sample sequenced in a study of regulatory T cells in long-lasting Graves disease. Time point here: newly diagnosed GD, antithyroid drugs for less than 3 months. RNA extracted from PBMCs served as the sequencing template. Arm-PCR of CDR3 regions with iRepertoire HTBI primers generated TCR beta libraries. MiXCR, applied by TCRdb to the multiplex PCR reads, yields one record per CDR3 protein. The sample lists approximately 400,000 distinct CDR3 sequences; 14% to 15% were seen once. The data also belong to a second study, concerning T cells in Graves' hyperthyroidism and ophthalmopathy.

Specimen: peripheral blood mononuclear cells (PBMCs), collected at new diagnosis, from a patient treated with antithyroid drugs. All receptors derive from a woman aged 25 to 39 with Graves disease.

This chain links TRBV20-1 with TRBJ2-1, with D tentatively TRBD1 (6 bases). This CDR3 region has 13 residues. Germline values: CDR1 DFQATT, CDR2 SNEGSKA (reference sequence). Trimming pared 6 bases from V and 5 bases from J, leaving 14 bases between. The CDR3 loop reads CSAGRDTHNEQFF. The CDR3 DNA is TGCAGTGCCGGTCGGGACACCCACAATGAGCAGTTCTTC.

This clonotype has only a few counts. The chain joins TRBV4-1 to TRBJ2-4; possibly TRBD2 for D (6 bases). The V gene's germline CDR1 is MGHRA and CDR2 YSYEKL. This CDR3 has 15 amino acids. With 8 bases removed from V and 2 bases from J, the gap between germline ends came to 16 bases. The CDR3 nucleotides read TGCGCCAGCTCGCCTATTGGCGGGACCAAAAACATTCAGTACTTC. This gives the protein CASSPIGGTKNIQYF.

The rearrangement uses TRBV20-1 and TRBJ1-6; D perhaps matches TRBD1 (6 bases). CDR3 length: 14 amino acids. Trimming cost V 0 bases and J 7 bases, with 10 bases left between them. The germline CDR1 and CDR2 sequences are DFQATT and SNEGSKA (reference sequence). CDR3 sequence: CSAREQGRNSPLHF. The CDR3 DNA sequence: TGCAGTGCTAGAGAACAGGGCAGAAATTCACCCCTCCACTTT.

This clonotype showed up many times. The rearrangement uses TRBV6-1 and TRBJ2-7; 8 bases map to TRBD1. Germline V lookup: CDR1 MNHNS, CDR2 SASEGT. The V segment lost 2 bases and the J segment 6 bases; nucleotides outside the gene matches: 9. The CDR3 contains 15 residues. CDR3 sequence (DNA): TGTGCCAGCAGTGAAATAAACCTCGGACAGGGCGAGCAGTACTTC. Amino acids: CASSEINLGQGEQYF.

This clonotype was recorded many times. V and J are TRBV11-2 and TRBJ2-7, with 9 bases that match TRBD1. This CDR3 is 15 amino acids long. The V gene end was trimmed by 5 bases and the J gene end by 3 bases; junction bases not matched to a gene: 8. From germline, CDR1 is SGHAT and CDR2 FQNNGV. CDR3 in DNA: TGTGCCAGCAGCCCCTACAGACAGGGGGGCTACGAGCAGTACTTC. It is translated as CASSPYRQGGYEQYF.

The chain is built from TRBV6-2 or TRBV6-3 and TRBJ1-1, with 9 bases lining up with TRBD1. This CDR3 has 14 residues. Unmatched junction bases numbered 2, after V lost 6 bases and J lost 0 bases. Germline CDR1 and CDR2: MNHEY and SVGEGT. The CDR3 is CASRTGGMNTEAFF. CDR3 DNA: TGTGCCAGCAGGACAGGGGGAATGAACACTGAAGCTTTCTTT.

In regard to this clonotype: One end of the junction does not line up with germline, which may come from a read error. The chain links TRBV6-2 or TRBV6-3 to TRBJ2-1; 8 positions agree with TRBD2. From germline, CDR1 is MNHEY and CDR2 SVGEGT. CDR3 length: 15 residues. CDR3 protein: CASTLKSSGSVPPSF. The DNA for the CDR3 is TGTGCCAGCACCCTGAAGTCCAGCGGGAGTGTTCCCCCCTCCTTT.

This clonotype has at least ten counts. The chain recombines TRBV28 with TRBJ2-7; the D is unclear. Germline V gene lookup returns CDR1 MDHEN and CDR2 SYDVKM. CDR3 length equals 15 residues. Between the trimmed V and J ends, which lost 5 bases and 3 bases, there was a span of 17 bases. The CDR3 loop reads CASSTRLSRIYEQYF. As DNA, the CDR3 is TGTGCCAGCAGTACCCGTCTATCCCGGATCTACGAGCAGTACTTC.

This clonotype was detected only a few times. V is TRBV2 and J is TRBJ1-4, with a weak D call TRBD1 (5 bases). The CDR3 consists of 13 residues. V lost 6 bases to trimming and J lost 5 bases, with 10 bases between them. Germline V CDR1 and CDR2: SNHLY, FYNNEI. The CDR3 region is CASRRGINEKLFF. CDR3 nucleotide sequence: TGTGCCAGCAGGAGGGGAATCAATGAAAAACTGTTTTTT.

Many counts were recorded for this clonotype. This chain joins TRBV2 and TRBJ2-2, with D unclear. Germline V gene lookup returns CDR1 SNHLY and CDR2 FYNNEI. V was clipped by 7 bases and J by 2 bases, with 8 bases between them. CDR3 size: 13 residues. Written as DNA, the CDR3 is TGTGCCAGCATTTCAGATAACACCGGGGAGCTGTTTTTT. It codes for CASISDNTGELFF.